The entry below describes one T cell receptor beta chain. These data belong to a study of patients and donors after allogeneic stem cell transplantation. TCRdb recomputed calls from the RT-PCR reads with MiXCR, one row per CDR3 protein. The repertoire holds approximately 210,000 distinct CDR3 sequences, around two fifths seen once, with approximately 30% in the top ten. Germline-derived CDR1 and CDR2 are SEHNR and FQNEAQ (reference sequence). J lost 5 bases, V lost 2 bases, and 13 bases had no gene match. The CDR3 extends over 18 amino acids. The sequence was collected from a human donor who was either an allogeneic HSCT recipient or a stem cell or donor lymphocyte infusion donor (not recorded which). It is not recorded whose cells these are; they may come from a transplant donor. The chain couples TRBV7-9 to TRBJ2-1, with 9 positions matching TRBD1. Material: blood, either unsorted or a sorted T cell fraction (not recorded which). CDR3 residues: CASSLLTGGPTQDNEQFF. CDR3 in DNA: TGTGCCAGCAGCTTATTAACAGGGGGCCCTACCCAGGACAATGAGCAGTTCTTC.